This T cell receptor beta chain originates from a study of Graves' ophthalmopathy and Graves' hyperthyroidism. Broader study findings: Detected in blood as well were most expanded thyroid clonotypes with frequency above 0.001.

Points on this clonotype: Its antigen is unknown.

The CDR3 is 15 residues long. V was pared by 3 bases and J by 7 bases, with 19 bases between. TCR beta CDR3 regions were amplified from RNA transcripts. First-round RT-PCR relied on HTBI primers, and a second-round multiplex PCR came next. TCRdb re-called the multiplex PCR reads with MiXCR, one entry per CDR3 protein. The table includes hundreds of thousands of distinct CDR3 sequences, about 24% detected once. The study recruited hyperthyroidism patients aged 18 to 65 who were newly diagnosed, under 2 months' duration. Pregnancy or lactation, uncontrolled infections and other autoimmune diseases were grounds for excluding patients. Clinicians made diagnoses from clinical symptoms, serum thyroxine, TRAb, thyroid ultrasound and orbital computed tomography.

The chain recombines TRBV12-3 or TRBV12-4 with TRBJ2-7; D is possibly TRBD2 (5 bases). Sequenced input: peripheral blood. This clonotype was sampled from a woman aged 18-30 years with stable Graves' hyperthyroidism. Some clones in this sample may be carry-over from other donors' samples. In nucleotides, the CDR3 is TGTGCCAGCAGTTTGTCCGGCGGCCCGGGCGGGGAGCAGTACTTC. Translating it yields CASSLSGGPGGEQYF.